Presented here are 5 T cell receptor beta chains from one specimen sequenced in a study of tumor-infiltrating lymphocytes in primary liver carcinoma. From approximately 0.5 ug of total RNA, TCR beta-specific cDNA was reverse-transcribed using a constant-region primer. Slightly modified ARM-PCR served as the procedure for the TCR beta libraries. These libraries came from three rounds of nested multiplex PCR. The study ran its first two PCR rounds for roughly 11 cycles each, using TRBV1-TRBV30 forward primers and a C-beta reverse primer. TCRdb used MiXCR to reprocess the multiplex PCR reads, holding one entry per CDR3 protein. The table shows roughly 120,000 distinct CDR3 sequences, with 60% to 75% occurring only once. Bulk tissue was left unsorted, and RNA and DNA were co-extracted from roughly 20-30 mg of it. Source material: liver tumor tissue from sampling region 3. The subset: tumor region T3, left-lateral pole. The receptor set was obtained from a woman in her sixties with primary liver carcinoma and hepatitis B virus infection.

Notes on this clonotype: An end of the junction does not agree with germline; a read error may underlie this. The CDR3 DNA is TGTGCCAGTAGCTTAGGGTTCCGGGCCCACGATGAGCAGTTCTTC. Amino acids: CASSLGFRAHDEQFF. V and J are TRBV11-2 and TRBJ2-1, with D unresolved. This CDR3 comprises 15 residues. Germline V CDR1 and CDR2: SGHAT, FQNNGV.

V and J are TRBV7-2 and TRBJ2-7; TRBD2 is a possible D gene (6 bases). Germline lookup yields CDR1 SGHTA and CDR2 FQGNSA. The CDR3 covers 12 residues. Deletions cut 5 bases from V and 5 bases from J, with 10 bases between. The chain's CDR3 is CASSRDLNEQYF. In DNA form, the CDR3 reads TGTGCCAGCAGCCGGGACTTGAACGAGCAGTACTTC.

In regard to this clonotype: At one boundary the junction diverges from the germline segment, which might be a read error. The chain carries TRBV11-3 and TRBJ2-1, with 8 nucleotides matching TRBD2. From germline, CDR1 is SGHNT and CDR2 YENEEA. This CDR3 is built from 15 residues. For the CDR3, the DNA is TGTGTCAGCAGCTTAGGGACTAGTGGGAGTCTTGAGCAGTTCTTT. Translated: CVSSLGTSGSLEQFF.

This clonotype was seen only once. A read error may produce the germline difference seen at one junction end. This sequence joins TRBV11-2 and TRBJ2-3; 10 bases line up with TRBD1. The V gene's germline CDR1 is SGHAT and CDR2 FQNNGV. The CDR3 is 15 amino acids. The CDR3 is CAISPLTGGTDTQYF. As DNA, the CDR3 is TGTGCCATCAGCCCCCTGACAGGGGGCACAGATACACAGTATTTT.

This clonotype was seen ten or more times. The chain recombines TRBV7-9 with TRBJ2-2; D is uncertain. CDR1 and CDR2 (germline): SEHNR, FQNEAQ (reference sequence). Between the trimmed V and J ends, which lost 2 bases and 7 bases, there was a span of 11 bases. The CDR3 is 14 residues long. CDR3 DNA: TGTGCCAGCAGCTTAATTCGGTCTGGCGGGGAGCTGTTTTTT. It encodes CASSLIRSGGELFF.